This TCR beta chain was identified during a study of response to subunit inactivated influenza vaccine (dated by TCRdb to 2016 to 2019). Concerning the study at large: To follow how T cells responded to a trivalent subunit inactivated influenza vaccine, the researchers relied on deep quantitative profiling of the T cell receptor repertoire.

Remarks on this clonotype: Its antigen has not been determined. One base away there is no much larger clone; base qualities are not given.

Library preparation was by RT-PCR. Instrument on record: Illumina HiSeq 2500. TCRdb took the public reads, trimmed them with fastp at Q25, ran MiXCR for clone calling and kept in-frame beta chains. Each entry merges the rows of one CDR3 protein and shows their most common DNA and genes. In this sample the table shows a few hundred thousand distinct CDR3 sequences, about 20% of which occur a single time. The top ten clones comprise about a tenth of the sample. The study at large found these results: It was suggested by the authors that each seasonal influenza vaccination may recruit only a limited number of new T cells.

The CDR3, from cysteine to phenylalanine, totals 16 residues. The retained sequence is limited to the CDR3, 48 bases, with the frame set at the first base. Clipping removes 2 bases from V and 10 bases from J, with 13 as the unmatched junction base count. CDR1 and CDR2 (MNHEY, SVGAGI) derive from the germline V gene. This receptor was taken from a man between 50 and 75 years old who received an inactivated influenza vaccine. Donor details come from another sample of the same person, matched by shared clones. This receptor chain uses TRBV6-5 and TRBJ2-1; 8 of the junction bases match TRBD2. The source material was PBMCs from blood, sampled about 20 months after vaccination. The sequence in DNA is TGTGCCAGCAGTTACCAAGTCGGGAGGGCCCGGGGGGAGCAGTTCTTC. The resulting protein is CASSYQVGRARGEQFF.